The sample holds many counts of the clone carrying this T cell receptor beta chain. TCRdb used MiXCR to reprocess the 5' RACE reads, holding one entry per CDR3 protein. The sample contains some 44,000 distinct CDR3 sequences, about 13% of which appear only once. The data were taken from a study of spatial heterogeneity in lung cancer. Background on the study: Detected sequences consistently included more beta-chain ones than alpha-chain ones.

Time point in this sample: sample taken at primary tumor resection. The authors sequenced whole RNA from tumor, nontumor lung or frozen PBMC without sorting. Samples came from 72 TRACERx patients with untreated early-stage lung cancer. The CDR3 covers 12 residues. The germline V and J ends were trimmed by 7 bases and 3 bases, with 11 bases remaining between them. CDR1 is SQVTM and CDR2 is ANQGSEA in the germline V gene. The sequence came from a male donor with early-stage non-small cell lung cancer. The source material was PBMCs, sampled at surgery. This chain uses TRBV29-1 with TRBJ2-3; tentatively, D is TRBD1 or TRBD2 (5 bases each). CDR3 nucleotide sequence: TGCAGCGGATGGGACGGTACAGATACGCAGTATTTT. Translated: CSGWDGTDTQYF.